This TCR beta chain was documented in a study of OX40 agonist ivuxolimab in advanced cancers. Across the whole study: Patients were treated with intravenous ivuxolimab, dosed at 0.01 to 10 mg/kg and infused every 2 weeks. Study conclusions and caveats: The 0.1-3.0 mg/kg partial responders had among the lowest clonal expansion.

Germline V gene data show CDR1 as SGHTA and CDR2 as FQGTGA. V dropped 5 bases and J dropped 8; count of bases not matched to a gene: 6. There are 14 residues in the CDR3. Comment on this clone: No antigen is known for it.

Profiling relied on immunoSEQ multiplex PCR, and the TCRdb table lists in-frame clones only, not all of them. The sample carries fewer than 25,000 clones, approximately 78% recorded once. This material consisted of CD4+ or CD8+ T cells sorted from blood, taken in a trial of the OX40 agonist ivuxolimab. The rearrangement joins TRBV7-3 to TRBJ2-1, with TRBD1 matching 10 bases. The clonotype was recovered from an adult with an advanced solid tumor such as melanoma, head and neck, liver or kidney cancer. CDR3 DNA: TGTGCCAGCAGCCAAGGACAGGGGGGGCATGAGCAGTTCTTC. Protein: CASSQGQGGHEQFF.